This entry concerns a single T cell receptor beta chain. Its target is not known. Germline CDR1 is SNHLY and CDR2 is FYNNEI. The CDR3 runs 12 residues. V shed 6 bases and J 8 bases; nucleotides not matched to a gene: 6. The study ran its PCR with 60 Vbeta and 13 Jbeta primers. TCRdb's table, derived via immunoSEQ multiplex PCR, lists solely in-frame clones and lacks some. The table lists roughly 150,000 clones, around 75% of them singletons, with 2.5% to 3.5% in the top ten. These data are taken from a study of cytomegalovirus exposure and HLA in healthy donors. The wider study: In terms of ancestry, the Caucasian-associated cluster contained about four fifths of the roughly 400 genotyped donors.

Study-wide points: It was approximately 170 TCR beta chains that were listed as cytomegalovirus-associated. Earlier analysis looked at TCR beta V segments, and most were productive about 87% or about 30% of the time.

Sequencing was performed on PBMCs. This sequence joins TRBV2 and TRBJ1-2; 7 nucleotides line up with TRBD1. The receptor comes from a woman between 50 and 59 years old in good health and CMV-seropositive. CDR3 DNA: TGTGCCAGCAGAGAGGGGGCGCGAGGCTACACCTTC. This gives the protein CASREGARGYTF.